This record looks at one T cell receptor (beta chain) sequence and its context. Its antigen is not identified. Profiling relied on immunoSEQ multiplex PCR, and the TCRdb table lists in-frame clones only, not all of them. The profile shows about 82,000 clones, more than 90% of them singletons. Trimming cost V 0 bases and J 0 bases, with 13 bases left between them. This CDR3 comprises 18 residues. Germline V gene data show CDR1 as SGDLS and CDR2 as YYNGEE. The data belong to a study of OX40 agonist ivuxolimab in advanced cancers. Study summary: Treatment of patients was with ivuxolimab, an agonistic anti-OX40 (CD134) antibody. Study-level findings and limits: More expanded clones were found, on average, in CD8+ than in CD4+ T cells. At doses 0.1 to 3.0 mg/kg, CD4+ and CD8+ clones expanded.

The sequencing here drew on CD4+ or CD8+ T cells sorted from blood, taken in a trial of the OX40 agonist ivuxolimab. The genes are TRBV9 and TRBJ2-6, with TRBD2 as a possible D gene (5 bases). This clonotype was sampled from an adult with an advanced solid tumor such as melanoma, head and neck, liver or kidney cancer. The CDR3 loop is CASSVEVGLNSGANVLTF. CDR3 nucleotides: TGTGCCAGCAGCGTAGAAGTTGGACTGAACTCTGGGGCCAACGTCCTGACTTTC.